The rows below give T cell receptor beta chains drawn from one sample of a study of response to subunit inactivated influenza vaccine. TCRdb reanalysed the RT-PCR reads using MiXCR and keeps one entry per CDR3 protein. The sample lists about 570,000 distinct CDR3 sequences, over 9% occurring once. These data were also filed under a second study, of T cells expressing NK-cell markers.

The material sequenced was PBMCs from blood, taken on the day of vaccination. These receptor sequences come from a man aged 50-59 years who received an inactivated influenza vaccine. CDR3s include the opening cysteine and the closing phenylalanine or tryptophan. D genes are given only for firm matches. Clone size is not always given. Where it is, it says once, few, many or a class for expanded clones.

V: TRBV5-1
size: many
J: TRBJ2-7
D: .
CDR3: CASSINSYEQYF
DNA: TGCGCCAGCAGCATTAACAGCTACGAGCAGTACTTC

V: TRBV5-1
size: .
J: TRBJ2-3
D: .
CDR3: CASSLEGTRGPSADTQYF
DNA: TGCGCCAGCAGCTTGGAAGGGACCCGAGGTCCTAGCGCAGATACGCAGTATTTT

V: TRBV5-4
size: few
J: TRBJ2-2
D: TRBD2
CDR3: CASRKRGFSGSTGELFF
DNA: TGTGCCAGCAGGAAAAGGGGTTTTAGCGGGAGCACCGGGGAGCTGTTTTTT

V: TRBV24-1
size: many
J: TRBJ1-3
D: TRBD1
CDR3: CATRKQGSGNTIYF
DNA: TGTGCCACCAGAAAACAGGGGTCCGGAAACACCATATATTTT

V: TRBV9
size: .
J: TRBJ2-3
D: .
CDR3: CASSTGTHQADTQYF
DNA: TGTGCCAGCAGCACCGGGACCCATCAAGCAGATACGCAGTATTTT

V: TRBV20-1
size: few
J: TRBJ2-1
D: .
CDR3: CSAPVSAGSYNEQFF
DNA: TGCAGTGCCCCCGTCTCTGCGGGGAGCTACAATGAGCAGTTCTTC

V: TRBV5-1
size: few
J: TRBJ1-1
D: .
CDR3: CASSLELSNTEAFF
DNA: TGCGCCAGCAGCTTGGAACTGTCGAACACTGAAGCTTTCTTT

V: TRBV2
size: .
J: TRBJ2-3
D: .
CDR3: CASSEGPTGSTDTQYF
DNA: TGTGCCAGCAGTGAAGGACCAACAGGAAGCACAGATACGCAGTATTTT

V: TRBV18
size: .
J: TRBJ2-1
D: .
CDR3: CASSRGGNGFNEQFF
DNA: TGTGCCAGCTCACGGGGCGGGAACGGGTTCAATGAGCAGTTCTTC

V: TRBV7-2
size: few
J: TRBJ1-1
D: TRBD1
CDR3: CASSLRTGEAFF
DNA: TGTGCCAGCAGCTTACGGACAGGTGAAGCTTTCTTT

V: TRBV6-2/TRBV6-3
size: few
J: TRBJ1-5
D: .
CDR3: CASTADRDFNQPQHF
DNA: TGTGCCAGCACCGCCGACAGAGACTTCAATCAGCCCCAGCATTTT

V: TRBV24-1
size: few
J: TRBJ2-1
D: TRBD1
CDR3: CATSDPRQGSNEQFF
DNA: TGTGCCACCAGTGACCCGAGACAGGGATCCAATGAGCAGTTCTTC

V: TRBV6-1
size: .
J: TRBJ1-3
D: .
CDR3: CASSVGLTGNTIYF
DNA: TGTGCCAGCAGTGTAGGCCTCACTGGAAACACCATATATTTT

V: TRBV2
size: few
J: TRBJ2-2
D: TRBD2
CDR3: CASSTSGRLGGELFF
DNA: TGTGCCAGCAGTACTAGCGGGAGGCTTGGCGGGGAGCTGTTTTTT

V: TRBV18
size: .
J: TRBJ2-5
D: .
CDR3: CASSTGTEQETQYF
DNA: TGTGCCAGCTCCACCGGCACGGAGCAAGAGACCCAGTACTTC

V: TRBV11-2
size: few
J: TRBJ1-2
D: .
CDR3: CATKRAFTNYGYTF
DNA: TGTGCCACCAAAAGGGCGTTTACTAACTATGGCTACACCTTC

V: TRBV2
size: .
J: TRBJ2-3
D: TRBD2
CDR3: CASSMGLSSTDTQYF
DNA: TGTGCCAGCAGTATGGGACTATCCAGCACAGATACGCAGTATTTT

V: TRBV25-1
size: .
J: TRBJ2-7
D: .
CDR3: CASSASYRRREQYF
DNA: TGTGCCAGCTCAGCTTCCTACAGGAGGAGGGAGCAGTACTTC

V: TRBV4-2
size: few
J: TRBJ2-3
D: .
CDR3: CASSQEGAGTDTQYF
DNA: TGTGCCAGCAGCCAAGAGGGAGCCGGCACAGATACGCAGTATTTT

V: TRBV20-1
size: .
J: TRBJ2-7
D: .
CDR3: CSAPFREAYEQYF
DNA: TGCAGTGCCCCCTTCAGGGAGGCCTACGAGCAGTACTTC

V: TRBV24-1
size: .
J: TRBJ2-2
D: .
CDR3: CAAQRTVANTGELFF
DNA: TGTGCCGCACAAAGGACGGTAGCGAACACCGGGGAGCTGTTTTTT

V: TRBV7-2
size: many
J: TRBJ2-3
D: TRBD2
CDR3: CASSSGLAGGPHTQYF
DNA: TGTGCCAGCAGCTCCGGACTAGCGGGAGGGCCACATACGCAGTATTTT

V: TRBV10-3
size: .
J: TRBJ2-1
D: TRBD2
CDR3: CAISKPTSSQFF
DNA: TGTGCCATCAGTAAACCGACTAGCTCCCAGTTCTTC

V: TRBV28
size: few
J: TRBJ2-7
D: TRBD2
CDR3: CASSFDSGTYEQYF
DNA: TGTGCCAGCAGTTTCGATAGCGGGACCTACGAGCAGTACTTC

V: TRBV9
size: .
J: TRBJ2-5
D: TRBD2
CDR3: CASSVRLAGAGETQYF
DNA: TGTGCCAGCAGCGTAAGACTAGCGGGAGCGGGAGAGACCCAGTACTTC

V: TRBV11-2
size: .
J: TRBJ2-5
D: .
CDR3: CASSSASSETQYF
DNA: TGTGCCAGCAGCTCAGCCTCATCAGAGACCCAGTACTTC

V: TRBV20-1
size: few
J: TRBJ2-7
D: .
CDR3: CSARGRRTSYEQYF
DNA: TGCAGTGCTAGGGGCAGGAGAACCTCCTACGAGCAGTACTTC

V: TRBV27
size: .
J: TRBJ1-5
D: TRBD1
CDR3: CASHAGGHNQPQHF
DNA: TGTGCCAGCCATGCAGGGGGCCACAATCAGCCCCAGCATTTT

V: TRBV5-1
size: .
J: TRBJ2-4
D: .
CDR3: CASSLGQAWHIQYF
DNA: TGCGCCAGCAGCTTGGGTCAGGCCTGGCACATTCAGTACTTC

V: TRBV4-3
size: few
J: TRBJ2-1
D: TRBD1
CDR3: CASSQGQGPYEQFF
DNA: TGCGCCAGCAGCCAGGGACAGGGACCCTATGAGCAGTTCTTC

V: TRBV10-3
size: few
J: TRBJ1-2
D: .
CDR3: CAISESNLGYTF
DNA: TGTGCCATCAGTGAGTCTAATTTGGGCTACACCTTC

V: TRBV28
size: .
J: TRBJ1-6
D: .
CDR3: CASRWGGGNSPLHF
DNA: TGTGCCAGCAGGTGGGGGGGCGGGAATTCACCCCTCCACTTT

V: TRBV6-5
size: many
J: TRBJ2-6
D: TRBD1
CDR3: CASSYSRTGSGANVLTF
DNA: TGTGCCAGCAGTTACTCTAGGACAGGGTCTGGGGCCAACGTCCTGACTTTC

V: TRBV27
size: .
J: TRBJ1-6
D: .
CDR3: CATSPLNSGMSSPLHF
DNA: TGTGCCACCAGTCCCCTGAACTCGGGTATGAGTTCACCCCTCCACTTT

V: TRBV12-3/TRBV12-4
size: .
J: TRBJ1-1
D: .
CDR3: CASSTAMNTEAFF
DNA: TGTGCCAGCAGTACAGCTATGAACACTGAAGCTTTCTTT

V: TRBV9
size: few
J: TRBJ2-2
D: TRBD2
CDR3: CAGNALKGQREIHTGELFF
DNA: TGTGCCGGAAACGCCCTTAAAGGGCAGCGGGAGATTCACACCGGGGAGCTGTTTTTT

V: TRBV28
size: .
J: TRBJ1-5
D: .
CDR3: CASSSPSRANQPQHF
DNA: TGTGCCAGCAGTTCCCCCAGCAGGGCCAATCAGCCCCAGCATTTT

V: TRBV7-9
size: few
J: TRBJ1-6
D: .
CDR3: CASSSSSRGSPLHF
DNA: TGTGCCAGCAGTTCTAGCAGCCGCGGCTCACCCCTCCACTTT

V: TRBV6-1
size: few
J: TRBJ2-1
D: TRBD1
CDR3: CASSAWGPQGAGNEQFF
DNA: TGTGCCAGCAGTGCCTGGGGCCCACAGGGGGCCGGGAATGAGCAGTTCTTC

V: TRBV20-1
size: few
J: TRBJ1-2
D: TRBD1
CDR3: CSAQTSSTGTGFGYTF
DNA: TGCAGTGCTCAAACCTCCTCTACCGGGACAGGGTTTGGCTACACCTTC

V: TRBV12-3/TRBV12-4
size: many
J: TRBJ1-6
D: .
CDR3: CASSLGQRGSPLHF
DNA: TGTGCCAGCAGTTTAGGCCAAAGGGGTTCACCCCTCCACTTT

V: TRBV9
size: .
J: TRBJ2-7
D: .
CDR3: CASSVEWGPDEQYF
DNA: TGTGCCAGCAGCGTAGAGTGGGGCCCGGACGAGCAGTACTTC

V: TRBV5-5
size: few
J: TRBJ2-1
D: TRBD1
CDR3: CASRSGTVSYNEQFF
DNA: TGTGCCAGCAGATCCGGGACAGTCTCCTACAATGAGCAGTTCTTC

V: TRBV29-1
size: few
J: TRBJ2-3
D: .
CDR3: CSVVGRYTDTQYF
DNA: TGCAGCGTTGTTGGGCGCTACACAGATACGCAGTATTTT

V: TRBV11-2
size: .
J: TRBJ2-1
D: .
CDR3: CASSLSGGPYNEQSF
DNA: TGTGCCAGCAGCTTATCCGGGGGACCCTACAATGAGCAGTCCTTC

V: TRBV20-1
size: few
J: TRBJ2-3
D: TRBD2
CDR3: CSARTSGRIGRTDTQYF
DNA: TGCAGTGCTAGGACTAGCGGGAGGATTGGGCGGACAGATACGCAGTATTTT

V: TRBV4-2
size: .
J: TRBJ2-7
D: .
CDR3: CASSQDPAVLGYEQYF
DNA: TGTGCCAGCAGCCAAGATCCCGCAGTGCTTGGCTACGAGCAGTACTTC

V: TRBV28
size: .
J: TRBJ2-7
D: .
CDR3: CASSFRRAEQYF
DNA: TGTGCCAGCAGTTTTAGGAGGGCAGAGCAGTACTTC

V: TRBV12-3/TRBV12-4
size: many
J: TRBJ2-1
D: TRBD1
CDR3: CASRQGSGNEQFF
DNA: TGTGCCAGCAGACAGGGGTCAGGCAATGAGCAGTTCTTC

V: TRBV12-3/TRBV12-4
size: .
J: TRBJ2-4
D: TRBD1
CDR3: CASRRTGNIQYF
DNA: TGTGCCAGCAGGCGGACAGGGAACATTCAGTACTTC

V: TRBV5-1
size: few
J: TRBJ2-6
D: .
CDR3: CASSWTRVGQKDSGANVLTF
DNA: TGCGCCAGCAGCTGGACCCGGGTTGGACAGAAAGACTCTGGGGCCAACGTCCTGACTTTC

V: TRBV6-1
size: .
J: TRBJ1-1
D: .
CDR3: CASSEQGNGIWGEAFF
DNA: TGTGCCAGCAGTGAACAGGGAAACGGGATTTGGGGTGAAGCTTTCTTT